These T cell receptor beta chains were read from a single sample in a study of blood T cell repertoires in COVID-19. Sequenced by immunoSEQ multiplex PCR; TCRdb stores in-frame clones only, minus some. The sample yields 90,000 to 150,000 clones, 80% to 90% seen once. The sequenced material came from peripheral blood. The receptor set was obtained from a man in his 70s with active or convalescent COVID-19. CDR3s include the opening cysteine and the closing phenylalanine or tryptophan. The order of the fields is V gene, D gene, clone size, J gene, CDR3 protein, CDR3 DNA. The D gene is left open where the match is weak. A clone size is listed for some rows: how often the clone was seen (once, few, many), or a class if it is expanded.

v_gene: TRBV19
d_gene: NA
abundance: NA
j_gene: TRBJ1-5
CDR3aa: CASSQHRGNQPQHF
CDR3nt: TGTGCCAGTAGTCAACACAGGGGCAATCAGCCCCAGCATTTT

v_gene: TRBV11-2
d_gene: TRBD2
abundance: NA
j_gene: TRBJ2-3
CDR3aa: CASSPGLAVSTDTQYF
CDR3nt: TGTGCCAGCAGCCCAGGACTAGCGGTGAGCACAGATACGCAGTATTTT

v_gene: TRBV5-4
d_gene: NA
abundance: NA
j_gene: TRBJ2-7
CDR3aa: CASSLDLGGTYEQYF
CDR3nt: TGTGCCAGCAGCTTGGATCTCGGGGGAACCTACGAGCAGTACTTC

v_gene: TRBV9
d_gene: TRBD1
abundance: NA
j_gene: TRBJ2-5
CDR3aa: CASSVAGTGWETQYF
CDR3nt: TGTGCCAGCAGCGTAGCCGGGACAGGGTGGGAGACCCAGTACTTC

v_gene: TRBV24-1
d_gene: TRBD1
abundance: NA
j_gene: TRBJ2-7
CDR3aa: CATSDPGTGSYEQYF
CDR3nt: TGTGCCACCAGTGATCCCGGGACAGGCTCCTACGAGCAGTACTTC

v_gene: TRBV5-1
d_gene: TRBD1
abundance: NA
j_gene: TRBJ2-3
CDR3aa: CASSLGQFLESDTQYF
CDR3nt: TGCGCCAGCAGCCTGGGACAGTTTTTAGAATCAGATACGCAGTATTTT

v_gene: TRBV7-9
d_gene: NA
abundance: NA
j_gene: TRBJ2-2
CDR3aa: CASSLQGAGELFF
CDR3nt: TGTGCCAGCAGCTTACAGGGCGCCGGGGAGCTGTTTTTT

v_gene: TRBV11-2
d_gene: TRBD2
abundance: NA
j_gene: TRBJ2-3
CDR3aa: CASSSGLADTDTQYF
CDR3nt: TGTGCCAGCAGCTCGGGACTAGCGGACACAGATACGCAGTATTTT

v_gene: TRBV28
d_gene: NA
abundance: NA
j_gene: TRBJ1-2
CDR3aa: CASSPMTVTNYGYTF
CDR3nt: TGTGCCAGCAGTCCGATGACAGTCACTAACTATGGCTACACCTTC

v_gene: TRBV19
d_gene: TRBD1
abundance: NA
j_gene: TRBJ2-1
CDR3aa: CASRRQGAYNEQFF
CDR3nt: TGTGCCAGTAGGAGACAGGGGGCCTACAATGAGCAGTTCTTC

v_gene: TRBV5-6
d_gene: TRBD2
abundance: NA
j_gene: TRBJ2-5
CDR3aa: CASSLVTSGSLETQYF
CDR3nt: TGTGCCAGCAGCTTGGTAACTAGCGGGAGTTTAGAGACCCAGTACTTC

v_gene: TRBV6-5
d_gene: TRBD1
abundance: once
j_gene: TRBJ1-6
CDR3aa: CASRWTGEFSPLHF
CDR3nt: TGTGCCAGCAGGTGGACAGGGGAGTTTTCACCCCTCCACTTT

v_gene: TRBV27
d_gene: TRBD2
abundance: NA
j_gene: TRBJ2-5
CDR3aa: CASSETSGKETQYF
CDR3nt: TGTGCCAGCAGCGAGACTAGCGGTAAAGAGACCCAGTACTTC

v_gene: TRBV29-1
d_gene: TRBD1
abundance: NA
j_gene: TRBJ2-7
CDR3aa: CSVQGQGVKYEQYF
CDR3nt: TGCAGCGTTCAAGGACAGGGGGTGAAATACGAGCAGTACTTC

v_gene: TRBV24-1
d_gene: TRBD2
abundance: NA
j_gene: TRBJ2-1
CDR3aa: CATSGLAGVEQFF
CDR3nt: TGTGCCACCAGTGGACTAGCGGGAGTAGAGCAGTTCTTC

v_gene: TRBV2
d_gene: TRBD1
abundance: once
j_gene: TRBJ2-1
CDR3aa: CASSATGGPYNEQFF
CDR3nt: TGTGCCAGCAGCGCGACAGGGGGCCCTTACAATGAGCAGTTCTTC

v_gene: TRBV2
d_gene: TRBD2
abundance: NA
j_gene: TRBJ2-1
CDR3aa: CASSSGTSGRNEQFF
CDR3nt: TGTGCCAGCAGCTCCGGGACTAGCGGGAGGAATGAGCAGTTCTTC

v_gene: TRBV6-6
d_gene: NA
abundance: NA
j_gene: TRBJ1-1
CDR3aa: CASSYSAQEAFF
CDR3nt: TGTGCCAGCAGTTACTCGGCCCAGGAAGCTTTCTTT

v_gene: TRBV28
d_gene: TRBD2
abundance: NA
j_gene: TRBJ2-7
CDR3aa: CASSSLMWTSGMTYEQYF
CDR3nt: TGTGCCAGCAGTTCCCTAATGTGGACTAGCGGGATGACCTACGAGCAGTACTTC

v_gene: TRBV21-1
d_gene: NA
abundance: NA
j_gene: TRBJ2-1
CDR3aa: CASSKLWQGRNEQFF
CDR3nt: TGTGCCAGCAGCAAATTGTGGCAGGGTCGGAATGAGCAGTTCTTC

v_gene: TRBV12-2
d_gene: NA
abundance: few
j_gene: TRBJ1-6
CDR3aa: CASRLAHREGNSPLHF
CDR3nt: TGTGCAAGTCGCTTAGCCCACAGGGAAGGTAATTCACCCCTCCACTTT

v_gene: TRBV6-5
d_gene: NA
abundance: NA
j_gene: TRBJ2-2
CDR3aa: CASSRGTGELFF
CDR3nt: TGTGCCAGCAGCCGGGGTACCGGGGAGCTGTTTTTT

v_gene: TRBV25-1
d_gene: NA
abundance: NA
j_gene: TRBJ2-1
CDR3aa: CASSDSVSSYNEQFF
CDR3nt: TGTGCCAGCAGTGATTCCGTTAGCTCCTACAATGAGCAGTTCTTC

v_gene: TRBV7-8
d_gene: TRBD1
abundance: once
j_gene: TRBJ2-5
CDR3aa: CASSPSTGGLETQYF
CDR3nt: TGTGCCAGCAGCCCGTCGACAGGGGGCCTGGAGACCCAGTACTTC

v_gene: TRBV19
d_gene: TRBD1
abundance: NA
j_gene: TRBJ1-2
CDR3aa: CASSPGQGVGGYTF
CDR3nt: TGTGCCAGTAGTCCGGGACAGGGAGTGGGAGGCTACACCTTC

v_gene: TRBV10-3
d_gene: NA
abundance: NA
j_gene: TRBJ2-5
CDR3aa: CAISDSGALETQYF
CDR3nt: TGTGCCATCAGTGACTCCGGAGCTCTAGAGACCCAGTACTTC

v_gene: TRBV21-1
d_gene: NA
abundance: NA
j_gene: TRBJ2-7
CDR3aa: CASRFPGGKYYEQYF
CDR3nt: TGTGCCAGCAGATTCCCAGGGGGGAAATACTACGAGCAGTACTTC

v_gene: TRBV2
d_gene: NA
abundance: NA
j_gene: TRBJ1-1
CDR3aa: CASRARLWNTEAFF
CDR3nt: TGTGCCAGCAGGGCCAGACTTTGGAACACTGAAGCTTTCTTT

v_gene: TRBV14
d_gene: TRBD2
abundance: NA
j_gene: TRBJ2-7
CDR3aa: CASRPTSGSYEQYF
CDR3nt: TGTGCCAGCCGCCCGACTAGCGGGAGTTACGAGCAGTACTTC

v_gene: TRBV19
d_gene: TRBD2
abundance: NA
j_gene: TRBJ2-5
CDR3aa: CASSIGGSGTRETQYF
CDR3nt: TGTGCCAGTAGTATAGGGGGTAGCGGGACACGAGAGACCCAGTACTTC

v_gene: TRBV5-4
d_gene: TRBD2
abundance: few
j_gene: TRBJ2-7
CDR3aa: CASSLLAGVEGEQYF
CDR3nt: TGTGCCAGCAGCTTGTTAGCGGGAGTAGAGGGAGAGCAGTACTTC

v_gene: TRBV7-9
d_gene: NA
abundance: NA
j_gene: TRBJ2-7
CDR3aa: CASSASSYEQYF
CDR3nt: TGTGCCAGCAGCGCTAGCTCCTACGAGCAGTACTTC

v_gene: TRBV30
d_gene: TRBD2
abundance: NA
j_gene: TRBJ2-1
CDR3aa: CAWGGLAGKDQFF
CDR3nt: TGTGCCTGGGGGGGGCTAGCGGGGAAGGATCAGTTCTTC